Presented here are 10 T cell receptor beta chains from one specimen sequenced in a study of cytomegalovirus exposure and HLA in healthy donors. Researchers ran the PCR with 60 Vbeta and 13 Jbeta primers. TCRdb's copy holds only in-frame clones and misses some; the assay was immunoSEQ multiplex PCR. The table lists some 150,000 clones, less than 85% of them singletons, with about 2% in the top ten. Sequencing input: PBMCs. Source of these receptors: a woman aged 55-70 years in good health and CMV-seropositive.

The chain uses TRBV29-1 and TRBJ2-3; the match to TRBD1 covers 9 bases. CDR3 length equals 15 residues. V lost 2 bases, J lost 0 bases, and 3 bases stayed unmatched. Looked up from germline, CDR1 is SQVTM and CDR2 is ANQGSEA. CDR3: CSVERQGGSTDTQYF. Here the CDR3 DNA reads TGCAGCGTTGAACGACAGGGGGGGAGCACAGATACGCAGTATTTT.

This chain connects TRBV15 to TRBJ1-1; D perhaps matches TRBD1 (6 bases). V dropped 5 bases and J dropped 4 bases, with 14 bases sitting between them. This CDR3 comprises 14 residues. Looked up from germline, CDR1 is LNHNV and CDR2 is YYDKDF (reference sequence). The CDR3 is CATSPQGLGTEAFF. CDR3 nucleotides: TGTGCCACCAGCCCGCAGGGGCTCGGCACTGAAGCTTTCTTT.

The J gene is TRBJ1-1, the V gene TRBV5-4, with a tentative D call TRBD1 (5 bases). The CDR3 covers 11 residues. CDR1 is SGHNT, CDR2 YYREEE, per germline (reference sequence). V lost 1 base and J 7 bases, leaving 5 bases between the germline ends. The CDR3 region is CASSLRGEAFF. Here the CDR3 DNA reads TGTGCCAGCAGCTTGAGGGGTGAAGCTTTCTTT.

The J gene is TRBJ2-1, the V gene TRBV5-6; TRBD2 matches 7 bases. V shed 0 bases and J 5 bases; nucleotides not matched to a gene: 8. The CDR3 consists of 16 residues. Germline CDR1 is SGHDT and CDR2 is YYEEEE. CDR3 region: CASSLEVAGVDNEQFF. The CDR3 nucleotides read TGTGCCAGCAGCTTGGAAGTGGCGGGAGTTGACAATGAGCAGTTCTTC.

The chain combines TRBV5-1 with TRBJ1-1; 7 nucleotides match TRBD1. In germline, CDR1 is SGHRS, CDR2 YFSETQ. The CDR3 consists of 14 residues. The junction had 4 bases not matched to a gene; V was cut back by 0 bases and J by 5 bases. The CDR3 sequence is CASSLETGRTEAFF. As DNA, the CDR3 is TGCGCCAGCAGCTTGGAGACAGGGCGGACTGAAGCTTTCTTT.

This clone showed up just a few times. CDR3 loop: CASSSFDGGDTQYF. CDR3 sequence (DNA): TGTGCCAGCAGTTCATTCGACGGGGGAGATACGCAGTATTTT. The chain has TRBV28 and TRBJ2-3; TRBD2 is a possible D gene (6 bases). The V and J ends lost 4 bases and 5 bases respectively, with 13 bases between them. There are 14 residues in the CDR3. Germline CDR1 is MDHEN and CDR2 is SYDVKM. The whole variable domain, filled in from reference TRBV28 and TRBJ2-3, reads DVKVTQSSRYLVKRTGEKVFLECVQDMDHENMFWYRQDPGLGLRLIYFSYDVKMKEKGDIPEGYSVSREKKERFSLILESASTNQTSMYLCASSSFDGGDTQYFGPGTRLTVL.

V is TRBV19 and J is TRBJ2-1, with 10 bases lining up with TRBD2. Trimming cost V 4 bases and J 6 bases; bases outside gene matches: 6. From germline, CDR1 is LNHDA and CDR2 SQIVND (reference sequence). CDR3 length equals 15 residues. The DNA for the CDR3 is TGTGCCAGTAGTAGGGCTAGCGGGAGAGGCAATGAGCAGTTCTTC. Amino acid sequence: CASSRASGRGNEQFF. Based on the CDR3 plus reference TRBV19 and TRBJ2-1, the full variable domain is DGGITQSPKYLFRKEGQNVTLSCEQNLNHDAMYWYRQDPGQGLRLIYYSQIVNDFQKGDIAEGYSVSREKKESFPLTVTSAQKNPTAFYLCASSRASGRGNEQFFGPGTRLTVL.

The chain joins TRBV27 to TRBJ2-5, with 7 nucleotides matching TRBD1. Germline V CDR1 and CDR2: MNHEY, SMNVEV (reference sequence). The junction had 5 bases not matched to a gene; V was cut back by 8 bases and J by 14 bases. The CDR3 sequence is 9 residues long. CDR3 nucleotides: TGTGCCAGCCCCCGACAGGGTTACTTC. It specifies CASPRQGYF.

V gene TRBV28 combines with J gene TRBJ2-7; 8 bases agree with TRBD1. This CDR3 spans 18 amino acids. V dropped 6 bases and J dropped 0; count of bases not matched to a gene: 16. Per germline, CDR1 MDHEN and CDR2 SYDVKM. For the CDR3, the DNA is TGTGCCAGCAGGGCCAACAGGGGGTACGGCGGGACCTCCTACGAGCAGTACTTC. As protein: CASRANRGYGGTSYEQYF.

V gene TRBV5-6 combines with J gene TRBJ1-2; D is possibly TRBD1 (6 bases). The CDR3 sequence is 15 residues long. The V and J ends lost 0 bases and 3 bases respectively, with 12 bases between them. Germline values: CDR1 SGHDT, CDR2 YYEEEE. DNA for the CDR3: TGTGCCAGCAGCTTGGCCGCGGGGGCGGACTATGGCTACACCTTC. Residues: CASSLAAGADYGYTF. The entire variable domain, with the rest obtained from reference TRBV5-6 and TRBJ1-2, is as follows: DAGVTQSPTHLIKTRGQQVTLRCSPKSGHDTVSWYQQALGQGPQFIFQYYEEEERQRGNFPDRFSGHQFPNYSSELNVNALLLGDSALYLCASSLAAGADYGYTFGSGTRLTVV.